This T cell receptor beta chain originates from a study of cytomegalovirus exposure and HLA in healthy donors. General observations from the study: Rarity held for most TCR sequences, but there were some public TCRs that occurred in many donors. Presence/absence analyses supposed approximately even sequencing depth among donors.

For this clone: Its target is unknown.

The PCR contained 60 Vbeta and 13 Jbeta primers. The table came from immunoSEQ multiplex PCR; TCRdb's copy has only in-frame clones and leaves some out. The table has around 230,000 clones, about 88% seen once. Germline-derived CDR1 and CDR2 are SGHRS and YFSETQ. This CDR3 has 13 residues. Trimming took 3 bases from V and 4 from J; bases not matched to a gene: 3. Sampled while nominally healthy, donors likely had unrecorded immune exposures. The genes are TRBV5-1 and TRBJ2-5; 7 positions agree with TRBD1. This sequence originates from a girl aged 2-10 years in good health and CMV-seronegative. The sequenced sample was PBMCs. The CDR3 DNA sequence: TGCGCCAGCAGCTCGACAGGGTTAGAGACCCAGTACTTC. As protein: CASSSTGLETQYF. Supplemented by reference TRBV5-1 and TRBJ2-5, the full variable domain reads KAGVTQTPRYLIKTRGQQVTLSCSPISGHRSVSWYQQTPGQGLQFLFEYFSETQRNKGNFPGRFSGRQFSNSRSEMNVSTLELGDSALYLCASSSTGLETQYFGPGTRLLVL.